This T cell receptor (beta chain) was identified during a study of blood T cells in healthy people across ages. Only a few counts were recorded for this clonotype. With 6 bases clipped from V and 6 bases from J, the junction kept 6 bases outside the gene matches. CDR3 length: 12 amino acids. Germline CDR1 is SQVTM and CDR2 is ANQGSEA. Sample-barcoded 5' priming and a J-beta primer mix drove a second PCR of roughly 6 to 12 cycles. TCRdb independently ran MiXCR on the 5' RACE reads; one entry per CDR3 protein. This sample yields about 570,000 distinct CDR3 sequences, of which about 27% are seen a single time; over 3.5% belongs to the top ten. This same sample was also taken into another study, of T cells of mothers and their children.

The source material was blood. The receptor comes from a boy aged 2 to 10 in good health. The gene calls are TRBV29-1 and TRBJ2-7; TRBD1 matches 9 bases. The DNA for the CDR3 is TGCAGCGTAACGGGACAGGGAGGCGAGCAGTACTTC. As protein: CSVTGQGGEQYF.